The rows below give T cell receptor beta chains drawn from one sample of a study of cytotoxic CD8 clonotypes in ibrutinib-treated CLL. TCRdb's table, derived via immunoSEQ multiplex PCR, lists solely in-frame clones and lacks some. The table lists about 50,000 clones, 57% of them singletons. The starting material was PBMCs, obtained after 24 months of ibrutinib treatment. The receptors here all came from a human donor with chronic lymphocytic leukemia. CDR3s include the opening cysteine and the closing phenylalanine or tryptophan. Fields, in order: CDR3 protein, J gene, V gene.

cdr3_aa: CASSLDGHTNTGELFF
j_call: TRBJ2-2
v_call: TRBV7-9

cdr3_aa: CASSGGLAGALGETQYF
j_call: TRBJ2-5
v_call: TRBV11-2

cdr3_aa: CASRTQGGPEAPLHF
j_call: TRBJ1-6
v_call: TRBV7-9

cdr3_aa: CASSLAPGGEQPQHF
j_call: TRBJ1-5
v_call: TRBV7-4

cdr3_aa: CASSLAKAGGIETQYF
j_call: TRBJ2-5
v_call: TRBV5-1

cdr3_aa: CSVEGQGSYGYTF
j_call: TRBJ1-2
v_call: TRBV29-1

cdr3_aa: CASSWDRAYEQYF
j_call: TRBJ2-7
v_call: TRBV5-6

cdr3_aa: CASSSTTSLIDTQYF
j_call: TRBJ2-3
v_call: TRBV5-1

cdr3_aa: CASSSRGTQETQYF
j_call: TRBJ2-5
v_call: TRBV5-4

cdr3_aa: CASSSQGFTEAFF
j_call: TRBJ1-1
v_call: TRBV5-1

cdr3_aa: CASRSTGPSYEQYF
j_call: TRBJ2-7
v_call: TRBV25-1

cdr3_aa: CASSEAGVRLDETQYF
j_call: TRBJ2-5
v_call: TRBV2

cdr3_aa: CASSLSITGNTIYF
j_call: TRBJ1-3
v_call: TRBV11-2